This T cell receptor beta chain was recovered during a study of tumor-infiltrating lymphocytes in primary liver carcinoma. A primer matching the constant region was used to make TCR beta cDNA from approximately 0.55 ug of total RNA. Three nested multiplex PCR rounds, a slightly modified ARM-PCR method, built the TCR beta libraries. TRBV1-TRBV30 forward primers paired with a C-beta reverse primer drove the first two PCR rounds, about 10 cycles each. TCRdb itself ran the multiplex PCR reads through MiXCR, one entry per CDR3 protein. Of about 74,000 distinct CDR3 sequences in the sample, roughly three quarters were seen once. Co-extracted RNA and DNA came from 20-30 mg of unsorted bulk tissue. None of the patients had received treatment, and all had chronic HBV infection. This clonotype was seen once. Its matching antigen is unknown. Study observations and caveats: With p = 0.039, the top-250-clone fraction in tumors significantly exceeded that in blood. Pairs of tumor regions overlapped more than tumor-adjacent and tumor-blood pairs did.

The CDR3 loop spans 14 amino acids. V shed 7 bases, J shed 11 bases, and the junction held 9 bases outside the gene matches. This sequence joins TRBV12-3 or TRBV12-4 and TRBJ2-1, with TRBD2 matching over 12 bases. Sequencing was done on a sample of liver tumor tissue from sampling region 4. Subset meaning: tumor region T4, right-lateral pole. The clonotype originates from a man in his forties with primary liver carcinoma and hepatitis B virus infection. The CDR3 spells CASNGLAGLGKQFF. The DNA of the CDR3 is TGTGCCAGCAATGGACTAGCGGGGCTTGGTAAGCAGTTCTTC.